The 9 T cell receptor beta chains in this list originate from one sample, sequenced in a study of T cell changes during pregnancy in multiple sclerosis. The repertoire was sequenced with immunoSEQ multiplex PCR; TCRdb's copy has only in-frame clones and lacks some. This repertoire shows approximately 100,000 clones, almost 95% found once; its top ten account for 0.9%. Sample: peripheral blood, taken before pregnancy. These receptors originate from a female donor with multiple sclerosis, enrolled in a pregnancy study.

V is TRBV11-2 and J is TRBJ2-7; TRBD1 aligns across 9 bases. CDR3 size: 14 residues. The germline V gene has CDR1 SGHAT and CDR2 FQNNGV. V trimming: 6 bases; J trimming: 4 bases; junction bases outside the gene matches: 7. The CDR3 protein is CASSLRGQGYEQYF. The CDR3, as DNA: TGTGCCAGCAGTCTTAGGGGACAGGGTTACGAGCAGTACTTC.

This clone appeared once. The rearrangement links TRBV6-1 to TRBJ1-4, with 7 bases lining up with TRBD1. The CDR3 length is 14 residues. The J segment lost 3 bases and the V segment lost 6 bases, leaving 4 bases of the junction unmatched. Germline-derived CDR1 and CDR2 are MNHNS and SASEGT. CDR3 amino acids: CASRLQGSNEKLFF. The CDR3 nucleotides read TGTGCCAGCAGGCTACAGGGGTCTAATGAAAAACTGTTTTTT.

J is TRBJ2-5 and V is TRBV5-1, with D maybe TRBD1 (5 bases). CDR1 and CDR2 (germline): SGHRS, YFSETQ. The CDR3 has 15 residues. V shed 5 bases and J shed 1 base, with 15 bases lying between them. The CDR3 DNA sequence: TGCGCCAGCAGGGGCAGGGCCGGGTTCCAAGAGACCCAGTACTTC. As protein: CASRGRAGFQETQYF.

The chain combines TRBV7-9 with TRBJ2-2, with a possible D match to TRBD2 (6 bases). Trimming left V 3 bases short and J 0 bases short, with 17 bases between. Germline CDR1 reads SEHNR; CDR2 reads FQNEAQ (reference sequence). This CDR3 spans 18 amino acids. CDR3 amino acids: CASSFHFSRDSNTGELFF. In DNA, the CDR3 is TGTGCCAGCAGCTTTCACTTTTCAAGGGACTCGAACACCGGGGAGCTGTTTTTT.

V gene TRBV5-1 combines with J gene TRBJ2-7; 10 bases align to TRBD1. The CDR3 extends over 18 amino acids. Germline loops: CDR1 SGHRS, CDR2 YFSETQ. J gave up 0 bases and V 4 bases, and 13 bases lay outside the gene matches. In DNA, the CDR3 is TGCGCCAGCAGCCCGGGCCGGGACAGGGGACCTAGCTCCTACGAGCAGTACTTC. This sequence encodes CASSPGRDRGPSSYEQYF.

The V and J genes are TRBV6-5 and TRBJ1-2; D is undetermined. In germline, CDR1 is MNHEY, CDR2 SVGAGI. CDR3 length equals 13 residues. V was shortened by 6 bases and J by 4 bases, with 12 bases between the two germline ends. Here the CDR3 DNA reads TGTGCCAGCAGCCCCGGTCCCCTCTATGGCTACACCTTC. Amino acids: CASSPGPLYGYTF.

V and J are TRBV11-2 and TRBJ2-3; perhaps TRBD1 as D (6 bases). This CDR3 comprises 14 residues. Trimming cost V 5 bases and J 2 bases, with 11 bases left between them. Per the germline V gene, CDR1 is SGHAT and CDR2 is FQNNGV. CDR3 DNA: TGTGCCAGCAGCCGGGGACAATCCACAGATACGCAGTATTTT. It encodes CASSRGQSTDTQYF.

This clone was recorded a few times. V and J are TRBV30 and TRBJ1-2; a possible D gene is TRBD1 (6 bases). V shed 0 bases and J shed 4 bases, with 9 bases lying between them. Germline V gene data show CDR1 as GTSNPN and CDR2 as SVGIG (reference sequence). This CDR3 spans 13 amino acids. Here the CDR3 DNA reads TGTGCCTGGAGTGTCCGGGACATCTATGGCTACACCTTC. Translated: CAWSVRDIYGYTF.

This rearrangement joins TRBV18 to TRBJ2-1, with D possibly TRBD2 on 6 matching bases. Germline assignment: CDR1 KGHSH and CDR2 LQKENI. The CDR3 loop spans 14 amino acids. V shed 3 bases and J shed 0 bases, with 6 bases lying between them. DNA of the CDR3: TGTGCCAGCTCACCGGGACTCTCCTACAATGAGCAGTTCTTC. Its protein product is CASSPGLSYNEQFF.